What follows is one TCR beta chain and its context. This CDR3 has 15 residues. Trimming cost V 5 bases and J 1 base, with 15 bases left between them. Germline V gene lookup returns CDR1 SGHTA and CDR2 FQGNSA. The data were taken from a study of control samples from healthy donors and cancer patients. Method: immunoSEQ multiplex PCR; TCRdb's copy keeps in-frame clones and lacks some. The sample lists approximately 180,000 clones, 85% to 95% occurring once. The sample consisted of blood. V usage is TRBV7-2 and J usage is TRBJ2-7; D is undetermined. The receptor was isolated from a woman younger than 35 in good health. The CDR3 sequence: CASSPSAAESYEQYF. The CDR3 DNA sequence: TGTGCCAGCAGCCCTTCCGCCGCCGAATCCTACGAGCAGTACTTC.